The 10 T cell receptor beta chains given below trace back to one sample, sequenced in a study of blood T cells in healthy people across ages. Through a sample-barcoded 5' primer and a J-beta primer mix, a second PCR was run for roughly 7 to 12 cycles. TCRdb fed the 5' RACE reads into MiXCR, producing one record per CDR3 protein. In the table there are hundreds of thousands of distinct CDR3 sequences, roughly 31% of which are singletons. Material for sequencing was blood. Source of these receptors: a woman of 80 years or more in good health.

This rearrangement joins TRBV14 to TRBJ1-1; D call uncertain. Trimming removed 1 base at V and 4 bases at J, with 10 bases between. Looked up from germline, CDR1 is SGHDN and CDR2 is FVKESK. The CDR3 covers 14 residues. CDR3 sequence (DNA): TGTGCCAGCAGCCAAGCCGGCCGCCCCACTGAAGCTTTCTTT. Translation gives CASSQAGRPTEAFF.

This chain uses TRBV20-1 with TRBJ1-1, with 12 bases lining up with TRBD1. Germline values: CDR1 DFQATT, CDR2 SNEGSKA (reference sequence). This CDR3 is built from 16 residues. The trim removed 4 bases at V and 3 bases at J, leaving 9 bases unmatched. CDR3 loop: CSATYPGQGAYTEAFF. DNA for the CDR3: TGCAGTGCTACCTATCCGGGACAGGGGGCATACACTGAAGCTTTCTTT.

Only one count was recorded for this clonotype. This may stem from a read error, because a much larger clone lies one nucleotide away. The chain combines TRBV20-1 with TRBJ1-2, with 7 bases aligning to TRBD1. J was trimmed by 2 bases and V by 1 base; bases with no gene match: 1. The CDR3 sequence is 13 residues long. Germline CDR1 reads DFQATT; CDR2 reads SNEGSKA (reference sequence). This CDR3 reads CSARGGQNYGYTF. The CDR3 DNA reads as TGCAGTGCTAGAGGGGGACAGAACTATGGCTACACCTTC.

With respect to this clonotype: A single base separates this from a much larger clone, so it may be a read error. The chain uses TRBV5-6 and TRBJ2-1; TRBD2 is a possible D gene (6 bases). Germline-derived CDR1 and CDR2 are SGHDT and YYEEEE. The CDR3 has 13 amino acids. V lost 4 bases and J lost 10, with 15 bases in between. As DNA, the CDR3 is TGTGCCAGCAGCGGGACTCTTACCTACGAGCAGTTCTTC. It codes for CASSGTLTYEQFF.

This clonotype was observed at least ten times. The chain employs TRBV6-4 and TRBJ2-4; D remains ambiguous. Trimming shortened V by 10 bases and J by 9 bases, and 19 bases separated the two germline ends. Germline CDR1 and CDR2: MRHNA and SNTAGT. CDR3 length: 13 amino acids. The CDR3 spells CATVDPTSGIQYF. CDR3 coding DNA: TGTGCCACCGTGGACCCCACCTCAGGCATTCAGTACTTC.

Many counts were recorded for this clonotype. The chain has TRBV20-1 and TRBJ1-6, with TRBD1 as a possible D gene (6 bases). The CDR3 has 12 amino acids. Germline V lookup: CDR1 DFQATT, CDR2 SNEGSKA (reference sequence). V lost 1 base, J lost 10 bases, and 8 bases lay in between. CDR3 sequence reads: CSARAGGSPLHF. The CDR3 nucleotides read TGCAGTGCTAGAGCCGGGGGCTCACCCCTCCACTTT.

Concerning this clonotype: One base away lies a much larger clone, so this may be a sequencing read error. The chain uses TRBV4-2 and TRBJ1-2; tentative D call: TRBD1 (5 bases). V was pared by 1 base and J by 9 bases, with 12 bases between. The CDR3 spans 13 residues. In germline, CDR1 is LGHNA, CDR2 YNFKEQ. CDR3 in amino acids: CASSQGAGISYTF. CDR3 nucleotide sequence: TGTGCCAGCAGCCAAGGGGCAGGGATTAGCTACACCTTC.

This CDR3 is CASSGTTGLTKETQYF. CDR3 bases: TGTGCCAGCAGCGGGACCACCGGACTAACAAAAGAGACCCAGTACTTC. This sequence joins TRBV5-5 and TRBJ2-5; TRBD2 is a possible D gene (6 bases). The germline V and J ends were trimmed by 4 bases and 3 bases, with 19 bases remaining between them. Germline CDR1 and CDR2: SGHKS and YYEKEE (reference sequence). This CDR3 contains 16 residues. The full variable domain, its missing parts supplied by reference TRBV5-5 and TRBJ2-5, is DAGVTQSPTHLIKTRGQQVTLRCSPISGHKSVSWYQQVLGQGPQFIFQYYEKEERGRGNFPDRFSARQFPNYSSELNVNALLLGDSALYLCASSGTTGLTKETQYFGPGTRLLVL.

At least ten counts were recorded for this clonotype. The genes are TRBV29-1 and TRBJ2-1; D gene uncertain. Per germline, CDR1 SQVTM and CDR2 ANQGSEA. The germline V and J ends were trimmed by 5 bases and 2 bases, with 7 bases remaining between them. CDR3 length: 12 amino acids. The chain's CDR3 is CSVRVAYNEQFF. The CDR3 DNA reads as TGCAGCGTTCGCGTAGCCTACAATGAGCAGTTCTTC.

This clonotype was recorded at least ten times. This sequence joins TRBV3-1 and TRBJ1-1, with 8 nucleotides matching TRBD1. J lost 2 bases, V lost 1 base, and 6 bases had no gene match. This CDR3 has 16 residues. Germline lookup yields CDR1 LGHDT and CDR2 YNNKEL (reference sequence). CDR3 in DNA: TGTGCCAGCAGCCAAGGTATCGCAGGGGGCAACACTGAAGCTTTCTTT. Encoded protein: CASSQGIAGGNTEAFF.